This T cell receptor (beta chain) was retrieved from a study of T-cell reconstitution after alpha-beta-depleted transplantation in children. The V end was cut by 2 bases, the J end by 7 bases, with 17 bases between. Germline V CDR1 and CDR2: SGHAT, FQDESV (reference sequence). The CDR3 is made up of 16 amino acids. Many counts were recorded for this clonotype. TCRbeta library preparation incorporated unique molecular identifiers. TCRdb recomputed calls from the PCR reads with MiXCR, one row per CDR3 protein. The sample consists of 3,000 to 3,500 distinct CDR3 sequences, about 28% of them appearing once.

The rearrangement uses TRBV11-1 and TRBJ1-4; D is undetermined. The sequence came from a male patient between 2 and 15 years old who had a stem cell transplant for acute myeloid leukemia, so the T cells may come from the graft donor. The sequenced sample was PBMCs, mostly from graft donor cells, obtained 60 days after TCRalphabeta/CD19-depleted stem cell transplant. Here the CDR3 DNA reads TGTGCCAGCAGCTTACAAGGCAACCGGAGACGTGAAAAACTGTTTTTT. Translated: CASSLQGNRRREKLFF.